Below, one T cell receptor (beta chain) is given with its context. Authors' methods: Using reference gene primer amplification, nucleated cell counts were estimated. TCRdb's copy holds only in-frame clones and misses some; the assay was immunoSEQ multiplex PCR. V and J calls and clone size are given by that table; D and trimming were obtained from the DNA. The table includes about 200,000 clones, 85% to 90% detected once. These data belong to a study of blood T cell repertoires in COVID-19. The CDR3 contains 14 residues. The V gene's germline CDR1 is ENHRY and CDR2 SYGVKD. V lost 6 bases and J lost 8; bases outside the gene matches: 11.

This TCR derives from a woman in her 70s with acute or convalescent COVID-19. This chain joins TRBV10-3 and TRBJ1-2, with TRBD1 matching 8 bases. The source material was peripheral blood. The CDR3 here is CAISPQTGVEGYTF. In nucleotides, the CDR3 is TGTGCCATCAGCCCCCAGACAGGGGTCGAGGGCTACACCTTC.